The present T cell receptor beta chain was sequenced within a study of OX40 agonist ivuxolimab in advanced cancers. Across the study: An agonistic anti-OX40 (CD134) antibody, ivuxolimab, was used to treat the patients.

Assay: immunoSEQ multiplex PCR; the TCRdb copy retains only in-frame clones and omits some. The repertoire holds tens of thousands of clones, with 84% as singletons. The sequencing used CD4+ or CD8+ T cells sorted from blood, collected in a trial of the OX40 agonist ivuxolimab. The TCR sequence derives from an adult with an advanced solid tumor such as melanoma, head and neck, liver or kidney cancer.

For the CDR3, the DNA is TGTGCCAGCAGCGAGCAGGGTTGGACTGAAGCTTTCTTT. Amino acids: CASSEQGWTEAFF. The chain couples TRBV5-4 to TRBJ1-1; a possible D gene is TRBD1 (5 bases). The V end was cut by 4 bases, the J end by 5 bases, with 12 bases between. The CDR3 covers 13 residues. Per germline, CDR1 SGHNT and CDR2 YYREEE (reference sequence).